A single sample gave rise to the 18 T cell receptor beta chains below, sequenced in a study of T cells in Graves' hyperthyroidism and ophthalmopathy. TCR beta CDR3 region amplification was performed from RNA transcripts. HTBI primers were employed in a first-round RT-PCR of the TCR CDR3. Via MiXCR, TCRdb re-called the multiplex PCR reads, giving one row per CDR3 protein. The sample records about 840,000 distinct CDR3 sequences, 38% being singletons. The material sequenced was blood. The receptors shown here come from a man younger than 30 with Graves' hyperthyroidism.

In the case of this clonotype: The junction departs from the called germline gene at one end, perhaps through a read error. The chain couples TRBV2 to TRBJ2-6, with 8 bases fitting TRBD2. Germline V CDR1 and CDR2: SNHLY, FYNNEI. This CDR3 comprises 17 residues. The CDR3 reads CAGSPTSESSGANVLTF. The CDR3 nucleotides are TGTGCCGGCAGTCCGACTAGCGAGAGCTCTGGGGCCAACGTCCTGACTTTC.

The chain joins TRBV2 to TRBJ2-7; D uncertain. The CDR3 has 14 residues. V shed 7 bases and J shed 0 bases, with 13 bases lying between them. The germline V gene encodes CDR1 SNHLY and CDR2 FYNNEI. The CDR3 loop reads CASTRRSASYEQYF. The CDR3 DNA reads TGTGCCAGCACCCGGCGGTCAGCCTCCTACGAGCAGTACTTC.

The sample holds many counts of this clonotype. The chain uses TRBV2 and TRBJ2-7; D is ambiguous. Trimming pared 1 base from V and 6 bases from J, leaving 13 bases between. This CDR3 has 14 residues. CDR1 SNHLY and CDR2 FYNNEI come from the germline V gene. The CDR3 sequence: CASSEEVVLTEQYF. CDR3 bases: TGTGCCAGCAGTGAAGAAGTGGTCTTAACCGAGCAGTACTTC. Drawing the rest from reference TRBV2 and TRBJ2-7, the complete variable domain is EPEVTQTPSHQVTQMGQEVILRCVPISNHLYFYWYRQILGQKVEFLVSFYNNEISEKSEIFDDQFSVERPDGSNFTLKIRSTKLEDSAMYFCASSEEVVLTEQYFGPGTRLTVT.

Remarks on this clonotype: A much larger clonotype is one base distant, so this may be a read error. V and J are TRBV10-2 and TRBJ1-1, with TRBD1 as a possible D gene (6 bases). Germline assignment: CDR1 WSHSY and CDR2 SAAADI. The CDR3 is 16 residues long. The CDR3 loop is CASASGHQPLNTEASF. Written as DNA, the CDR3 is TGCGCCAGCGCCTCGGGACACCAACCACTGAACACTGAAGCTTCCTTT.

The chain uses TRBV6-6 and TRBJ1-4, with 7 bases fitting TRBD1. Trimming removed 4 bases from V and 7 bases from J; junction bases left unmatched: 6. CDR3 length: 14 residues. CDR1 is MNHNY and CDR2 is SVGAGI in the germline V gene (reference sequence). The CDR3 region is CASSFKGQPEKLFF. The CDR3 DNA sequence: TGTGCCAGCAGTTTTAAGGGACAGCCTGAAAAACTGTTTTTT.

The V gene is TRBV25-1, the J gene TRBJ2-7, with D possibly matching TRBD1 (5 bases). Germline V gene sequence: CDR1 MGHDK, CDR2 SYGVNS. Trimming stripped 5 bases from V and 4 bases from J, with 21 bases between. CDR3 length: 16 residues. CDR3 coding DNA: TGTGCCAGCAGTCTAACAGGCTCGAACCTCTTGTACGAGCAGTACTTC. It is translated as CASSLTGSNLLYEQYF.

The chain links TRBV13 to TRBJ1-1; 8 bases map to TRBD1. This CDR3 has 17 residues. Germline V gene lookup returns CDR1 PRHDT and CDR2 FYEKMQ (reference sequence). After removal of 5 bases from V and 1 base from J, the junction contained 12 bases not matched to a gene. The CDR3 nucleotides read TGTGCCAGCAGCCCCTTCCCCGGACAGGGAGGGAACACTGAAGCTTTCTTT. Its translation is CASSPFPGQGGNTEAFF.

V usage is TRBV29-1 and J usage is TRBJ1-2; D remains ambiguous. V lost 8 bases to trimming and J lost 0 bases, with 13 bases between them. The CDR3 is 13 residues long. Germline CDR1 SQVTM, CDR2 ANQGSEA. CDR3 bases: TGCAGCTTAACACAGCGCGCTAACTATGGCTACACCTTC. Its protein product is CSLTQRANYGYTF.

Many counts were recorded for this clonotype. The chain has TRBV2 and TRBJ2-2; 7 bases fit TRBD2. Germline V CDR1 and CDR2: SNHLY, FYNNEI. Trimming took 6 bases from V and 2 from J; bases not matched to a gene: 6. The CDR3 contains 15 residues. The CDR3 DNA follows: TGTGCCAGCAGGGGATCTAGCGGTAACACCGGGGAGCTGTTTTTT. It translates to CASRGSSGNTGELFF.

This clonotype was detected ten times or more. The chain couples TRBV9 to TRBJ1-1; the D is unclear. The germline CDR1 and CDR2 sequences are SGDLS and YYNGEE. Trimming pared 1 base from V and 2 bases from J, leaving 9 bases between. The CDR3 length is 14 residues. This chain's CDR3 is CASSVYPKNTEAFF. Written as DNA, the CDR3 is TGTGCCAGCAGCGTATACCCGAAAAACACTGAAGCTTTCTTT.

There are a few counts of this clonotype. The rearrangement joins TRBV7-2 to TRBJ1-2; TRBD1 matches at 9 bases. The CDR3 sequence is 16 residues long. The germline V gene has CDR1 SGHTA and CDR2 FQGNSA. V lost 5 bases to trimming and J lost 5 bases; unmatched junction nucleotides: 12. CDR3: CASSQNPGQGAYGYTF. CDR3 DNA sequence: TGTGCCAGCAGCCAAAATCCGGGACAGGGTGCTTATGGCTACACCTTC.

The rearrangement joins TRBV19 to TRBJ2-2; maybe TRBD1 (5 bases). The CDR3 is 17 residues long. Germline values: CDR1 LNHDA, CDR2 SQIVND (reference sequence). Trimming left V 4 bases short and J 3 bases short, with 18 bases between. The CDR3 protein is CASSRTRSGWDTGELFF. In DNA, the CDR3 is TGTGCCAGTAGTAGGACAAGGTCCGGTTGGGACACCGGGGAGCTGTTTTTT. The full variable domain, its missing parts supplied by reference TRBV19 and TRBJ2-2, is DGGITQSPKYLFRKEGQNVTLSCEQNLNHDAMYWYRQDPGQGLRLIYYSQIVNDFQKGDIAEGYSVSREKKESFPLTVTSAQKNPTAFYLCASSRTRSGWDTGELFFGEGSRLTVL.

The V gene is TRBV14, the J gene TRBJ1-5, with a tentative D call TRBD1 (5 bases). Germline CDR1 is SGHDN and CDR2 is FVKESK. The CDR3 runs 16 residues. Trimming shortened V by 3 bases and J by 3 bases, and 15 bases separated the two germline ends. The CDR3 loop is CASSQVAGDYNQPQHF. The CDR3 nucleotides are TGTGCCAGCAGCCAGGTCGCCGGGGACTACAATCAGCCCCAGCATTTT.

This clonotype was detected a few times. The CDR3 spells CASSPASHLAGGGELFF. DNA for the CDR3: TGTGCCAGCAGCCCAGCGTCCCACCTAGCGGGAGGTGGGGAGCTGTTTTTT. This chain uses TRBV7-8 with TRBJ2-2, with 11 bases identical to TRBD2. CDR1 and CDR2 from the germline V gene are SGHVS and FQNEAQ. This CDR3 region has 17 residues. Germline trimming cut 5 bases from V and 8 bases from J; bases unmatched to any gene: 13.

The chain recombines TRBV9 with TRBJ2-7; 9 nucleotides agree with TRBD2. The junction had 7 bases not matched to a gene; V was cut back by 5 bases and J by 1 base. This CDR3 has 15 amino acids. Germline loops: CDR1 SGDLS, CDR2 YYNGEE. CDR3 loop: CASRTAAGGSYEQYF. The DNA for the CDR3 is TGTGCCAGCAGAACGGCGGCGGGGGGGTCCTACGAGCAGTACTTC.

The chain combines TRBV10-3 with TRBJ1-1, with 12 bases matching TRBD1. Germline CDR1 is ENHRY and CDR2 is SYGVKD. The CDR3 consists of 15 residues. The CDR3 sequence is CVVRDRGRGNTEAFF. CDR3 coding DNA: TGTGTAGTCCGGGACAGGGGGCGCGGGAACACTGAAGCTTTCTTT.

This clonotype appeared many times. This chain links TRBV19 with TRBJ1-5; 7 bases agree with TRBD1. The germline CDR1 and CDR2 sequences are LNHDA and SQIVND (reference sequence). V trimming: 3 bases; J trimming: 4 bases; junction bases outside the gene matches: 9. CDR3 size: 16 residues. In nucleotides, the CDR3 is TGTGCCAGTAGTATTCTCGACAGGGTAGGAAATCAGCCCCAGCATTTT. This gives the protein CASSILDRVGNQPQHF.

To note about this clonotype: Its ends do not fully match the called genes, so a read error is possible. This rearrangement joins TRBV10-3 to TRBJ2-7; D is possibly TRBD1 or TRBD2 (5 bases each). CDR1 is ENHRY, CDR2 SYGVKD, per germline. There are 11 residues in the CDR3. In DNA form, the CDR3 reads TGTGCCAGCAGTTACGGGGCGGAGCAGTACTTC. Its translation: CASSYGAEQYF.